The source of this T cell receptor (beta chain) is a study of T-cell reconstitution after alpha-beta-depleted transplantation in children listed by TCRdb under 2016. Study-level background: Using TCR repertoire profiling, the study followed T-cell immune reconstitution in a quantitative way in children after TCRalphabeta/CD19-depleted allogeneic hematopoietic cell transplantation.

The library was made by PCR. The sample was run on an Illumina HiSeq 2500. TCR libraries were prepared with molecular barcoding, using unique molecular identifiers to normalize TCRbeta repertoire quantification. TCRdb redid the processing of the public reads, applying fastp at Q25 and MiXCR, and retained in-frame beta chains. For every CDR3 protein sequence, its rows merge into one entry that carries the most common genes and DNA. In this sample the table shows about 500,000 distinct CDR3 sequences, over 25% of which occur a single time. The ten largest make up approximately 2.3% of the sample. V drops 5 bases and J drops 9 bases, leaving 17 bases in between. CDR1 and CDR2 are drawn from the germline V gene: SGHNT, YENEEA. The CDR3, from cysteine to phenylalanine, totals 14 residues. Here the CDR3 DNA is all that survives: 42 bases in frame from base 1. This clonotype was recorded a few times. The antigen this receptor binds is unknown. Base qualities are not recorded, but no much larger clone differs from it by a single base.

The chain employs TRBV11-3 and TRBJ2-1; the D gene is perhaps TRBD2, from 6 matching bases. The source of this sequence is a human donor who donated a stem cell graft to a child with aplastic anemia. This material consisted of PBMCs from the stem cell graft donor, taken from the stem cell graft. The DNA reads TGTGCCAGCAGCGCACGAGAGGGAGGAGCTGAGCAGTTCTTC. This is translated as CASSAREGGAEQFF.